The T cell receptor (beta chain) described here comes from a study of T cell repertoires in cytomegalovirus infection. Study-level information: Public TCR beta signatures marked donors with CMV infection and the matching HLA.

Worth noting for this clonotype: Its target is not known.

From germline, CDR1 is MGHRA and CDR2 YSYEKL. Between the trimmed V and J ends, which lost 0 bases and 4 bases, there was a span of 16 bases. The CDR3 length is 16 residues. Study-level points and caveats: There were carriers of CMV plus the relevant HLA, and cumulative public TCR beta family frequency identified them. The ex vivo response was dominated by HLA-C-restricted CMV-specific TCR beta clonotypes.

TCRdb called the reads again in MiXCR, with one record for every CDR3 protein. This table has approximately 630,000 distinct CDR3 sequences, around 24% appearing once. The rearrangement joins TRBV4-1 to TRBJ2-7; a possible D gene is TRBD2 (5 bases). Specimen: CD8+ T cells from PBMCs. The clonotype was recovered from a human donor in good health (CMV status not recorded). Some clones in this sample may be carry-over from other donors' samples. The CDR3: CASSQEVIVGSYEQYV. The CDR3 DNA is TGCGCCAGCAGCCAAGAGGTAATAGTGGGGAGTTACGAGCAGTACGTC.